Below are 27 T cell receptor beta chains sequenced from a single sample in a study of PD-1 blockade in classical Hodgkin lymphoma. Generated by immunoSEQ multiplex PCR, the TCRdb table keeps only in-frame clones and is missing some. The sample holds around 150,000 clones, about four fifths seen once. Every one of the patients relapsed after autologous stem cell transplantation (brentuximab vedotin exposure was variable). Sequences were derived from peripheral blood mononuclear cells (PBMCs), sampled before the second cycle of nivolumab. The origin of the receptors is a human donor with classical Hodgkin lymphoma.

This rearrangement joins TRBV7-3 to TRBJ2-1, with 9 bases identical to TRBD1. The germline gives CDR1 SGHTA, CDR2 FQGTGA. The CDR3 totals 15 residues. The ends lost 5 bases at V and 3 bases at J; junction bases unmatched: 5. The CDR3 spells CASSRTGGYYNEQFF. The CDR3 DNA is TGTGCCAGCAGCAGAACAGGGGGCTACTACAATGAGCAGTTCTTC.

The table lists this clone with a count of one. This chain uses TRBV4-3 with TRBJ1-2; TRBD1 aligns across 7 bases. Per germline, CDR1 LGHNA and CDR2 YSLEER. The junction had 7 bases not matched to a gene; V was cut back by 0 bases and J by 3 bases. The CDR3 runs to 16 residues. CDR3: CASSQDGTAMDYGYTF. The CDR3 DNA follows: TGCGCCAGCAGCCAAGACGGGACAGCCATGGACTATGGCTACACCTTC.

This clone came up once. A junction boundary mismatches the germline segment, possibly from a read error. The chain combines TRBV5-4 with TRBJ2-1, with TRBD2 matching over 8 bases. The CDR3 runs 16 residues. CDR1 is SGHNT and CDR2 is YYREEE in the germline V gene (reference sequence). The CDR3 region is CASNLAPGTSYNEQFF. The DNA for the CDR3 is TGTGCCAGCAACTTGGCACCCGGGACTAGCTACAATGAGCAGTTCTTC.

The gene calls are TRBV28 and TRBJ2-3, with D unclear. Between the trimmed V and J ends, which lost 2 bases and 0 bases, there was a span of 18 bases. The germline CDR1 and CDR2 sequences are MDHEN and SYDVKM. The CDR3 covers 18 residues. CDR3 loop: CASSLMGRSRSSTDTQYF. CDR3 DNA sequence: TGTGCCAGCAGTTTAATGGGCAGGTCAAGATCTAGCACAGATACGCAGTATTTT.

This clone was counted once. This chain joins TRBV6-5 and TRBJ2-3; perhaps D is TRBD1 or TRBD2 (5 bases each). The CDR3 length is 15 residues. Germline lookup yields CDR1 MNHEY and CDR2 SVGAGI. V was clipped by 2 bases and J by 2 bases, with 11 bases between them. CDR3 DNA: TGTGCCAGCAGTTACACTCCGGGACCCACAGATACGCAGTATTTT. This translates into CASSYTPGPTDTQYF.

The rearrangement uses TRBV4-2 and TRBJ2-4, with TRBD1 as a possible D gene (5 bases). Trimming stripped 1 base from V and 0 bases from J, with 13 bases between. This CDR3 region has 17 residues. Germline V gives CDR1 LGHNA, CDR2 YNFKEQ. As DNA, the CDR3 is TGTGCCAGCAGCCAAGCCCTCCTTAGGGGAGCCAAAAACATTCAGTACTTC. Protein sequence: CASSQALLRGAKNIQYF.

This clone was detected a few times. V and J are TRBV30 and TRBJ1-2; D is undetermined. V lost 0 bases, J lost 4 bases, and 12 bases lay in between. The CDR3 consists of 14 residues. From germline, CDR1 is GTSNPN and CDR2 SVGIG (reference sequence). CDR3 protein: CAWSVPEASYGYTF. The CDR3 DNA is TGTGCCTGGAGTGTCCCCGAAGCCAGCTATGGCTACACCTTC.

The chain uses TRBV29-1 and TRBJ2-5; TRBD2 agrees at 7 bases. The germline V gene has CDR1 SQVTM and CDR2 ANQGSEA. After removal of 5 bases from V and 2 bases from J, the junction contained 5 bases not matched to a gene. This CDR3 is 13 amino acids long. Written as DNA, the CDR3 is TGCAGCGTTAAGCGGGGATTTCAAGAGACCCAGTACTTC. Translated, it gives CSVKRGFQETQYF.

This chain joins TRBV4-2 and TRBJ2-7, with 13 bases lining up with TRBD2. This CDR3 is built from 14 residues. Germline V lookup: CDR1 LGHNA, CDR2 YNFKEQ. V lost 5 bases and J lost 11; bases outside the gene matches: 9. In DNA, the CDR3 is TGTGCCAGCAGCACCGGGACTGGGACTAGCGGGGAGTACTTC. Its translation is CASSTGTGTSGEYF.

V usage is TRBV9 and J usage is TRBJ2-3; D not certain. Germline CDR1 SGDLS, CDR2 YYNGEE. V gave up 0 bases and J gave up 2 bases, with 4 bases separating them. This CDR3 is 13 amino acids long. Here the CDR3 reads CASSVETTDTQYF. The CDR3 nucleotides read TGTGCCAGCAGCGTAGAAACCACAGATACGCAGTATTTT.

J is TRBJ1-2 and V is TRBV5-1; TRBD1 is a possible D gene (5 bases). Germline-derived CDR1 and CDR2 are SGHRS and YFSETQ. Trimming stripped 6 bases from V and 5 bases from J, with 14 bases between. CDR3 length equals 13 residues. The CDR3 DNA reads TGCGCCAGCACCTATGACAGCGAGTATGGCTACACCTTC. This codes for CASTYDSEYGYTF.

The chain joins TRBV28 to TRBJ2-1; TRBD2 matches 9 bases. The CDR3 is made up of 17 amino acids. The J segment lost 2 bases and the V segment lost 4 bases, leaving 9 bases of the junction unmatched. The germline V gene has CDR1 MDHEN and CDR2 SYDVKM. The chain's CDR3 is CASSSTPGTSTYNEQFF. The CDR3 nucleotides read TGTGCCAGCAGTTCCACACCAGGGACTAGCACCTACAATGAGCAGTTCTTC. Full variable domain (missing parts from reference TRBV28 and TRBJ2-1): DVKVTQSSRYLVKRTGEKVFLECVQDMDHENMFWYRQDPGLGLRLIYFSYDVKMKEKGDIPEGYSVSREKKERFSLILESASTNQTSMYLCASSSTPGTSTYNEQFFGPGTRLTVL.

The J gene is TRBJ1-6, the V gene TRBV2, with D perhaps matching TRBD1 (6 bases). In germline, CDR1 is SNHLY, CDR2 FYNNEI. There are 17 residues in the CDR3. Trimming cost V 4 bases and J 4 bases, with 17 bases left between them. The CDR3: CASSGDFGRGYNSPLHF. The CDR3 nucleotides read TGTGCCAGCAGTGGGGATTTTGGCAGGGGTTATAATTCACCCCTCCACTTT.

Only a few counts were recorded for this clone. The chain links TRBV6-5 to TRBJ1-3; the D is unclear. Germline CDR1 reads MNHEY; CDR2 reads SVGAGI. The CDR3 runs to 14 residues. V was pared by 11 bases and J by 4 bases, with 18 bases between. This chain's CDR3 is CAVSQAGMGNTIYF. The DNA of the CDR3 is TGTGCCGTCTCCCAGGCCGGGATGGGAAACACCATATATTTT.

This chain links TRBV6-1 with TRBJ1-1; D gene unclear. Trimming removed 5 bases from V and 1 base from J, with 8 bases in between. This CDR3 spans 13 amino acids. Germline CDR1 and CDR2: MNHNS and SASEGT. As DNA, the CDR3 is TGTGCCAGCAGTTTATGGCCGAACACTGAAGCTTTCTTT. Translating it yields CASSLWPNTEAFF.

The chain has TRBV20-1 and TRBJ2-5; 8 bases are shared with TRBD1. Per germline, CDR1 DFQATT and CDR2 SNEGSKA (reference sequence). The CDR3 is made up of 10 amino acids. The trim removed 6 bases at V and 8 bases at J, leaving 2 bases unmatched. In DNA form, the CDR3 reads TGCAGTGCCGGACAGGGTACCCAGTACTTC. It specifies CSAGQGTQYF.

V and J are TRBV4-2 and TRBJ1-1; possibly TRBD1 for D (6 bases). CDR1 LGHNA and CDR2 YNFKEQ come from the germline V gene. Trimming cost V 2 bases and J 0 bases, with 10 bases left between them. The CDR3 sequence is 15 residues long. The CDR3 bases are TGTGCCAGCAGCCAACCGGACAGACTGAACACTGAAGCTTTCTTT. Its protein is CASSQPDRLNTEAFF.

The chain carries TRBV4-1 and TRBJ2-2, with no clear D. Between the trimmed V and J ends, which lost 9 bases and 3 bases, there was a span of 8 bases. CDR1 and CDR2 from the germline V gene are MGHRA and YSYEKL. The CDR3 spans 12 residues. DNA for the CDR3: TGCGCCAGTCCGATCGACACCGGGGAGCTGTTTTTT. Protein product: CASPIDTGELFF.

The chain couples TRBV2 to TRBJ2-7; D gene unclear. Germline values: CDR1 SNHLY, CDR2 FYNNEI. With 11 bases removed from V and 0 bases from J, the gap between germline ends came to 17 bases. CDR3 length: 14 residues. Here the CDR3 reads CAGRVEWSSYEQYF. CDR3 DNA sequence: TGTGCCGGTAGGGTGGAATGGAGCTCCTACGAGCAGTACTTC.

The chain joins TRBV6-6 to TRBJ2-5; 10 nucleotides align to TRBD2. V gave up 9 bases and J gave up 4 bases; unmatched junction bases: 8. The germline gives CDR1 MNHNY, CDR2 SVGAGI (reference sequence). The CDR3 spans 14 residues. CDR3 protein: CASCRASGGETQYF. The CDR3, as DNA: TGTGCCAGTTGTAGGGCTAGCGGGGGAGAGACCCAGTACTTC.

V gene TRBV2 combines with J gene TRBJ1-1; 8 nucleotides agree with TRBD1. Per the germline V gene, CDR1 is SNHLY and CDR2 is FYNNEI. CDR3 length equals 14 residues. The trim removed 6 bases at V and 3 bases at J, leaving 6 bases unmatched. Here the CDR3 DNA reads TGTGCCAGCAGCCTACAGGGGGGGGACACTGAAGCTTTCTTT. The encoded protein is CASSLQGGDTEAFF.

This chain uses TRBV7-3 with TRBJ2-3; D is undetermined. V gave up 5 bases and J gave up 0 bases, with 9 bases separating them. Germline lookup yields CDR1 SGHTA and CDR2 FQGTGA. CDR3 length: 14 amino acids. The DNA of the CDR3 is TGTGCCAGCAGCCTCAGAGCTAGCACAGATACGCAGTATTTT. Amino acids: CASSLRASTDTQYF.

The chain's CDR3 is CASSLAVAGQTQYF. As DNA, the CDR3 is TGCGCCAGCAGCTTGGCCGTTGCGGGCCAGACCCAGTACTTC. The chain is built from TRBV5-1 and TRBJ2-5, with D perhaps matching TRBD2 (5 bases). Germline V gene sequence: CDR1 SGHRS, CDR2 YFSETQ. CDR3 length: 14 residues. V lost 0 bases and J 6 bases, leaving 12 bases between the germline ends.

This chain joins TRBV5-1 and TRBJ2-1; the D is unclear. V lost 0 bases and J lost 6, with 7 bases in between. Per germline, CDR1 SGHRS and CDR2 YFSETQ. The CDR3 runs to 13 residues. DNA of the CDR3: TGCGCCAGCAGCTTGGCCAGCTGCAATGAGCAGTTCTTC. Translated: CASSLASCNEQFF. Full variable domain (remainder filled in from reference TRBV5-1 and TRBJ2-1): KAGVTQTPRYLIKTRGQQVTLSCSPISGHRSVSWYQQTPGQGLQFLFEYFSETQRNKGNFPGRFSGRQFSNSRSEMNVSTLELGDSALYLCASSLASCNEQFFGPGTRLTVL.

The rearrangement joins TRBV4-2 to TRBJ2-1, with 8 bases aligning to TRBD2. This CDR3 has 13 residues. The V segment lost 11 bases and the J segment 5 bases; nucleotides outside the gene matches: 8. Looked up from germline, CDR1 is LGHNA and CDR2 is YNFKEQ. The DNA of the CDR3 is TGTGCCTCCAGGGGCGGGGGGAACAATGAGCAGTTCTTC. The encoded protein is CASRGGGNNEQFF.

V and J are TRBV9 and TRBJ2-1, with 7 bases aligning to TRBD2. The CDR3 sequence is 15 residues long. The trim removed 1 base at V and 2 bases at J, leaving 3 bases unmatched. CDR1 is SGDLS, CDR2 YYNGEE, per germline. The CDR3 nucleotides are TGTGCCAGCAGCGTATCTCGGGGGGCCTACAATGAGCAGTTCTTC. This codes for CASSVSRGAYNEQFF.

V usage is TRBV7-9 and J usage is TRBJ1-4; D not certain. CDR3 length: 14 residues. Trimming removed 0 bases from V and 8 bases from J, with 10 bases in between. Germline CDR1 is SEHNR and CDR2 is FQNEAQ (reference sequence). The CDR3 DNA follows: TGTGCCAGCAGCTTAGCGCAGTCGGGCGAAAAACTGTTTTTT. Translated: CASSLAQSGEKLFF.